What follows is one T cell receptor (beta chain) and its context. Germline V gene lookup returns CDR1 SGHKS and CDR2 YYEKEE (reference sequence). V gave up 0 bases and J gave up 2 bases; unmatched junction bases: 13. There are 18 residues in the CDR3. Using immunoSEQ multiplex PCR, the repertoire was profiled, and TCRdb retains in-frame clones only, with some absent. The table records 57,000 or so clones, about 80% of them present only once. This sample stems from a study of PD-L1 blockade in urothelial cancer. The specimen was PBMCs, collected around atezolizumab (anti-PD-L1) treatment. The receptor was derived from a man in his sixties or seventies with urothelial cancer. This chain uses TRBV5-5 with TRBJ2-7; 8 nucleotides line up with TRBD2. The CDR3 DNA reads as TGTGCCAGCAGCTTGGCCGGAGAGGTAGCGGGGCCAACCTACGAGCAGTACTTC. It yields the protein CASSLAGEVAGPTYEQYF.